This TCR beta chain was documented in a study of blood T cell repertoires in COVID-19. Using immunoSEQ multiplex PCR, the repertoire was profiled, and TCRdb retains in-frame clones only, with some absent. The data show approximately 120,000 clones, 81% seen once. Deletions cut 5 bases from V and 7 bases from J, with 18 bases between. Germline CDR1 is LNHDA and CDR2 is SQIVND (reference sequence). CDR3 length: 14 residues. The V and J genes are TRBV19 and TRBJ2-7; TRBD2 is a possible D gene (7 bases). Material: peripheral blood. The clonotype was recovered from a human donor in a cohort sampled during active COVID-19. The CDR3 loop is CASSRVGGAKEQYF. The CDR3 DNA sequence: TGTGCCAGTAGTCGTGTTGGGGGGGCGAAGGAGCAGTACTTC.